This T cell receptor beta chain was sequenced in a study of lymphopenia after photon versus proton radiotherapy. Germline V gene data show CDR1 as MNHEY and CDR2 as SMNVEV (reference sequence). The CDR3 extends over 15 amino acids. The V end was cut by 4 bases, the J end by 0 bases, with 10 bases between. The data were produced by immunoSEQ multiplex PCR, yet TCRdb's version contains in-frame clones alone and is incomplete. The sample consists of 65,000 to 85,000 clones, 80% to 95% of them appearing once. This clone was recorded only once. Its antigen remains unknown. Study-wide points: Proton therapy kept repertoires fairly stable, unlike photons, which gained effector/memory cells. Oligoclonal CD8+ Temra expansion after nadir drove photon patients' diversity drop. Only patients who died were analyzed for survival; proton advantage is unproven. Post-nadir TCR diversity decline inversely tracked overall survival among those who died.

The source material was peripheral blood, sampled from a patient treated with photon-based radiotherapy. V gene TRBV27 combines with J gene TRBJ2-4, with a weak D call TRBD2 (6 bases). This receptor was obtained from a middle-aged woman with cholangiocarcinoma. In DNA, the CDR3 is TGTGCCAGCAGTTCGGGACTTTTAGCCAAAAACATTCAGTACTTC. Protein sequence: CASSSGLLAKNIQYF.